This TCR beta chain came from a study of beta chain features in type 1 diabetes. Looking at the study overall: Examined across all samples were roughly 110,000,000 sorted cells. Whole-study results and caveats: It was among patients, rather than healthy donors, that naive, central memory and Treg TCRB repertoires appeared more similar.

About this clone: Its antigen is unidentified.

Expressed TCRB transcripts were sequenced because the isolated RNA had all been reverse transcribed beforehand. Only in-frame clones appear in the TCRdb table, and some are missing; sequencing was by immunoSEQ multiplex PCR. There are approximately 140,000 clones in the sample; 9.7% occur only once, and 0.55% to 0.75% lies in the top ten. Germline CDR1 SGHVS, CDR2 FQNEAQ. The V and J ends lost 4 bases and 6 bases respectively, with 13 bases between them. The CDR3 consists of 13 residues. This receptor was identified in a woman in her 40s in good health. V usage is TRBV7-8 and J usage is TRBJ2-7; D is perhaps TRBD1 (6 bases). Source material: central memory CD4+ T cells from blood. The CDR3 loop reads CASSSRTEGEQYF. CDR3 sequence (DNA): TGTGCCAGCAGCTCTCGGACAGAGGGCGAGCAGTACTTC.